The T cell receptor beta chain described here comes from a study of T cell repertoires in cytomegalovirus infection. There are a few counts of this clonotype. Its target is not known. Using its own MiXCR run on the reads, TCRdb lists one record per CDR3 protein. The data show hundreds of thousands of distinct CDR3 sequences, roughly 30% seen once. The germline V gene has CDR1 DFQATT and CDR2 SNEGSKA (reference sequence). The CDR3 has 13 amino acids. This sequence was found in a human donor in good health (CMV status not recorded). Some clones in this sample may be carry-over from other donors' samples. Sequencing used cultured CD8+ T cells from PBMCs, obtained from culture after CMV antigen stimulation. V usage is TRBV20-1 and J usage is TRBJ2-1, with D possibly TRBD2 on 6 matching bases. CDR3 protein: CRVAESSYNEQFF. In nucleotides, the CDR3 is TGCAGGGTAGCGGAAAGCTCCTACAATGAGCAGTTCTTC.